This passage covers 27 T cell receptor beta chains from one sample sequenced in a study of blood T cells in healthy people across ages. A J-beta primer mix and a sample-barcoded 5' primer were used in a second PCR of about 6 to 12 cycles. Each CDR3 protein gets one entry after TCRdb re-called the 5' RACE reads with MiXCR. The repertoire holds 1.5 million to 2 million distinct CDR3 sequences, with just under 50% as singletons. Sequenced input: blood. These receptors all stem from a woman in her thirties or forties in good health.

This clonotype was counted many times. The gene calls are TRBV7-2 and TRBJ2-7; 7 bases match TRBD1. Unmatched junction bases numbered 2, after V lost 0 bases and J lost 0 bases. Germline lookup yields CDR1 SGHTA and CDR2 FQGNSA. The CDR3 spans 15 residues. This CDR3 reads CASSLAGDSSYEQYF. CDR3 nucleotide sequence: TGTGCCAGCAGCTTAGCGGGGGACAGCTCCTACGAGCAGTACTTC. Supplemented by reference TRBV7-2 and TRBJ2-7, the full variable domain reads GAGVSQSPSNKVTEKGKDVELRCDPISGHTALYWYRQSLGQGLEFLIYFQGNSAPDKSGLPSDRFSAERTGGSVSTLTIQRTQQEDSAVYLCASSLAGDSSYEQYFGPGTRLTVT.

This clonotype was seen a few times. This rearrangement joins TRBV24-1 to TRBJ2-1; 8 bases align to TRBD1. The J segment lost 5 bases and the V segment lost 8 bases, leaving 7 bases of the junction unmatched. CDR1 and CDR2 (germline): KGHDR, SFDVKD. The CDR3 contains 14 residues. Here the CDR3 reads CATTGTGRNNEQFF. The CDR3 DNA sequence: TGTGCCACCACAGGGACAGGCCGAAACAATGAGCAGTTCTTC.

This clonotype was counted between two and nine times. V gene TRBV15 combines with J gene TRBJ2-5, with D perhaps given as TRBD1 or TRBD2 (5 bases each). V dropped 3 bases and J dropped 5 bases, with 13 bases sitting between them. The CDR3 is 14 amino acids. Germline loops: CDR1 LNHNV, CDR2 YYDKDF (reference sequence). In nucleotides, the CDR3 is TGTGCCACCAGCAGCTGGGGGTTGAAGGAGACCCAGTACTTC. Translating gives CATSSWGLKETQYF.

V usage is TRBV27 and J usage is TRBJ2-2, with TRBD1 matching 7 bases. The CDR3 is 14 residues long. CDR1 and CDR2 from the germline V gene are MNHEY and SMNVEV (reference sequence). V lost 8 bases to trimming and J lost 7 bases; unmatched junction nucleotides: 10. For the CDR3, the DNA is TGTGCCAGCCGAACGGGACAGAGGGGCGGGGAGCTGTTTTTT. Translated, it gives CASRTGQRGGELFF.

The chain combines TRBV12-3 or TRBV12-4 with TRBJ1-5; D is unclear. V was clipped by 8 bases and J by 0 bases, with 8 bases between them. CDR3 size: 13 residues. This CDR3 is CASGDYSNQPQHF. The CDR3 coding sequence is TGTGCCAGCGGAGATTATAGCAATCAGCCCCAGCATTTT.

This clonotype was counted a few times. V is TRBV14 and J is TRBJ1-1, with TRBD1 as a possible D gene (6 bases). The germline gives CDR1 SGHDN, CDR2 FVKESK. The germline V and J ends were trimmed by 1 base and 3 bases, with 18 bases remaining between them. The CDR3 loop spans 17 amino acids. CDR3 coding DNA: TGTGCCAGCAGCCAAGCAATTCGGGGGCCTGGGGACACTGAAGCTTTCTTT. Translated, it gives CASSQAIRGPGDTEAFF.

V and J are TRBV5-1 and TRBJ2-1, with D perhaps TRBD2 (6 bases). The V gene's germline CDR1 is SGHRS and CDR2 YFSETQ. Trimming shortened V by 6 bases and J by 3 bases, and 13 bases separated the two germline ends. The CDR3 consists of 14 residues. The chain's CDR3 is CASTTGDLYNEQFF. In DNA form, the CDR3 reads TGCGCCAGCACTACGGGGGACCTCTACAATGAGCAGTTCTTC.

The sample holds a few counts of this clonotype. This rearrangement joins TRBV9 to TRBJ2-3; possible D gene TRBD2, 6 bases. Trimming removed 3 bases from V and 2 bases from J, with 16 bases in between. The CDR3 covers 16 residues. Per germline, CDR1 SGDLS and CDR2 YYNGEE. In DNA form, the CDR3 reads TGTGCCAGCAGCGATCACCGGGAGATAGTCACAGATACGCAGTATTTT. It translates to CASSDHREIVTDTQYF.

This clonotype was detected a few times. The rearrangement uses TRBV10-3 and TRBJ2-7; D may match TRBD1 or TRBD2 (5 bases each). The CDR3 loop spans 16 amino acids. Germline CDR1 is ENHRY and CDR2 is SYGVKD. The V end was cut by 3 bases, the J end by 5 bases, with 20 bases between. The CDR3 sequence: CAISEPPGTGTHEQYF. Here the CDR3 DNA reads TGTGCCATCAGTGAACCTCCCGGGACCGGAACCCACGAGCAGTACTTC.

This rearrangement joins TRBV3-1 to TRBJ2-7; 7 nucleotides match TRBD1. Germline CDR1 and CDR2: LGHDT and YNNKEL (reference sequence). The CDR3 has 14 amino acids. V shed 8 bases and J 3 bases; nucleotides not matched to a gene: 10. CDR3 nucleotides: TGTGCCAGCGGTGCGACAGGGTGGGACTACGAGCAGTACTTC. Protein sequence: CASGATGWDYEQYF.

The rearrangement links TRBV7-2 to TRBJ2-3; D gene ambiguous. V dropped 5 bases and J dropped 4 bases, with 10 bases sitting between them. The germline V gene encodes CDR1 SGHTA and CDR2 FQGNSA. The CDR3 is made up of 13 amino acids. The CDR3 coding sequence is TGTGCCAGCAGCCTCGGACCGCCAGATACGCAGTATTTT. Protein product: CASSLGPPDTQYF.

On this clonotype: One end of the junction does not line up with germline, which may come from a read error. The J gene is TRBJ1-4, the V gene TRBV24-1, with TRBD1 identical over 9 bases. The CDR3 runs to 15 residues. Germline V CDR1 and CDR2: KGHDR, SFDVKD. The CDR3 loop is CATSDSGTGLEKLFF. The CDR3 coding sequence is TGCGCCACCAGTGATTCCGGGACAGGGCTTGAAAAACTGTTTTTT.

This chain joins TRBV6-2 or TRBV6-3 and TRBJ2-7; D may be TRBD2 (5 bases). Looked up from germline, CDR1 is MNHEY and CDR2 is SVGEGT. V dropped 0 bases and J dropped 3 bases, with 6 bases sitting between them. CDR3 length equals 13 residues. DNA of the CDR3: TGTGCCAGCAGTTACTCGGCGGGCTACGAGCAGTACTTC. As protein: CASSYSAGYEQYF.

CDR3 region: CASSWGTSSYNEQFF. DNA for the CDR3: TGTGCCAGCAGCTGGGGCACGAGCTCCTACAATGAGCAGTTCTTC. The V and J genes are TRBV5-6 and TRBJ2-1; maybe TRBD1 (5 bases). Trimming took off 3 bases at V and 0 bases at J, with 10 bases between the two ends. Germline loops: CDR1 SGHDT, CDR2 YYEEEE. The CDR3 sequence is 15 residues long. Looking up the rest from reference TRBV5-6 and TRBJ2-1 gives the full variable domain: DAGVTQSPTHLIKTRGQQVTLRCSPKSGHDTVSWYQQALGQGPQFIFQYYEEEERQRGNFPDRFSGHQFPNYSSELNVNALLLGDSALYLCASSWGTSSYNEQFFGPGTRLTVL.

This clonotype was picked up a small number of times. The genes are TRBV28 and TRBJ2-7; 8 bases fit TRBD1. CDR3 length equals 14 residues. Germline loops: CDR1 MDHEN, CDR2 SYDVKM. V lost 6 bases to trimming and J lost 6 bases; unmatched junction nucleotides: 10. CDR3 amino acids: CASSNSGQGAEQYF. The CDR3 DNA reads TGTGCCAGCAGCAACTCCGGACAGGGTGCCGAGCAGTACTTC.

This chain uses TRBV20-1 with TRBJ2-1; 7 bases fit TRBD2. In germline, CDR1 is DFQATT, CDR2 SNEGSKA (reference sequence). V gave up 3 bases and J gave up 6 bases; unmatched junction bases: 14. The CDR3 consists of 16 residues. CDR3 bases: TGCAGTGCTAGGGAGATCTTCAAGCGGGGCCTCAATGAGCAGTTCTTC. Translation gives CSAREIFKRGLNEQFF.

The V call is TRBV20-1, the J call TRBJ2-4; the match to TRBD1 covers 9 bases. The J call may be wrong; the DNA end is better matched by TRBJ2-7. Germline values: CDR1 DFQATT, CDR2 SNEGSKA (reference sequence). The CDR3 totals 14 residues. The CDR3 region is CSAGAGTGYSEQYF. CDR3 bases: TGCAGTGCTGGAGCCGGGACAGGGTACTCCGAGCAGTACTTC.

This clonotype was detected a few times. The CDR3 here is CASSLYTGMRSYEQYF. The CDR3 DNA follows: TGTGCCAGCAGCTTATACACAGGGATGCGGAGCTACGAGCAGTACTTC. This rearrangement joins TRBV7-2 to TRBJ2-7; D may be TRBD1 (6 bases). The CDR3 extends over 16 amino acids. Germline V gives CDR1 SGHTA, CDR2 FQGNSA. V lost 2 bases to trimming and J lost 3 bases, with 17 bases between them.

The chain recombines TRBV13 with TRBJ1-1; D unclear. The CDR3 extends over 13 amino acids. CDR1 PRHDT and CDR2 FYEKMQ come from the germline V gene (reference sequence). Between the trimmed V and J ends, which lost 5 bases and 4 bases, there was a span of 11 bases. The CDR3 region has the DNA TGTGCCAGCAGCACAGTCGCGGGCACTGAAGCTTTCTTT. This codes for CASSTVAGTEAFF.

The chain joins TRBV20-1 to TRBJ2-7; unclear D gene. Between the trimmed V and J ends, which lost 4 bases and 7 bases, there was a span of 14 bases. Germline V lookup: CDR1 DFQATT, CDR2 SNEGSKA (reference sequence). The CDR3 totals 12 residues. The CDR3 bases are TGCAGTGCTAAAACGCCGGCAGAAGAGCAGTACTTC. Its translation: CSAKTPAEEQYF.

The chain is built from TRBV7-9 and TRBJ2-7; 10 bases fit TRBD1. V shed 7 bases and J 6 bases; nucleotides not matched to a gene: 3. Germline assignment: CDR1 SEHNR and CDR2 FQNEAQ (reference sequence). The CDR3 spans 12 residues. CDR3 coding DNA: TGTGCCAGCACCTGGGACAGGGGCGAGCAGTACTTC. Protein product: CASTWDRGEQYF. Full variable domain (remainder filled in from reference TRBV7-9 and TRBJ2-7): DTGVSQNPRHKITKRGQNVTFRCDPISEHNRLYWYRQTLGQGPEFLTYFQNEAQLEKSRLLSDRFSAERPKGSFSTLEIQRTEQGDSAMYLCASTWDRGEQYFGPGTRLTVT.

The gene calls are TRBV20-1 and TRBJ2-5, with D perhaps being TRBD1 or TRBD2 (6 bases each). With 1 base removed from V and 1 base from J, the gap between germline ends came to 10 bases. The length of the CDR3 is 14 residues. The germline V gene encodes CDR1 DFQATT and CDR2 SNEGSKA (reference sequence). CDR3 coding DNA: TGCAGTGCTAGAGCCCGGGGGCTCCAAGAGACCCAGTACTTC. Amino acid sequence: CSARARGLQETQYF.

This clonotype occurred a few times. The CDR3 spells CASSTWGNQPQHF. DNA of the CDR3: TGTGCCAGTAGTACCTGGGGCAATCAGCCCCAGCATTTT. The chain couples TRBV19 to TRBJ1-5; D is undetermined. Trimming cost V 4 bases and J 2 bases, with 6 bases left between them. CDR1 LNHDA and CDR2 SQIVND come from the germline V gene (reference sequence). This CDR3 contains 13 residues.

The gene calls are TRBV27 and TRBJ2-3; 9 bases map to TRBD2. Germline assignment: CDR1 MNHEY and CDR2 SMNVEV (reference sequence). This CDR3 contains 16 residues. V shed 3 bases, J shed 8 bases, and the junction held 12 bases outside the gene matches. CDR3 protein: CASSFSGRGGPFTQYF. The CDR3 region has the DNA TGTGCCAGCAGTTTCTCTGGGCGGGGGGGGCCTTTTACGCAGTATTTT.

This chain uses TRBV6-5 with TRBJ2-5, with D perhaps matching TRBD2 (7 bases). CDR1 is MNHEY, CDR2 SVGAGI, per germline. The V and J ends lost 8 bases and 5 bases respectively, with 15 bases between them. CDR3 length: 13 amino acids. In DNA form, the CDR3 reads TGTGCCAGCTACAAGGGGGGGTTGGAGACCCAGTACTTC. Its translation: CASYKGGLETQYF.

A few counts support this clonotype. The chain employs TRBV27 and TRBJ2-3; D ambiguous. CDR1 is MNHEY, CDR2 SMNVEV, per germline (reference sequence). Trimming cost V 6 bases and J 10 bases, with 17 bases left between them. This CDR3 has 13 residues. CDR3 bases: TGTGCCAGCAGCCCCGGACCCCGCTTATCGCAGTATTTT. This encodes CASSPGPRLSQYF.

This clonotype occurred a few times. This sequence joins TRBV6-2 or TRBV6-3 and TRBJ2-1, with D unresolved. The V and J ends lost 0 bases and 1 base respectively, with 10 bases between them. Germline lookup yields CDR1 MNHEY and CDR2 SVGEGT. CDR3 length equals 16 residues. The CDR3: CASSYSARYSYNEQFF. The CDR3 DNA is TGTGCCAGCAGTTACTCTGCGCGGTATTCCTACAATGAGCAGTTCTTC.